This T cell receptor beta chain is drawn from a study of CD8 T cells in Susac syndrome. It was with random hexamers that roughly 0.5 to 1 ug RNA was reverse transcribed. Amplification of TCR beta CDR3 by immunoSEQ multiplex PCR spanned 54 Vbeta and 13 Jbeta. One entry per CDR3 protein results from TCRdb running MiXCR on the immunoSEQ multiplex PCR reads. The repertoire includes some 300,000 distinct CDR3 sequences, 75% to 85% of them detected once, and about 0.22% sits in the top ten. The table lists this clonotype with a few counts. CDR3 length: 17 amino acids. Germline V gives CDR1 SGDLS, CDR2 YYNGEE. The V end was cut by 3 bases, the J end by 0 bases, with 16 bases between.

The genes are TRBV9 and TRBJ2-1; D not certain. The source material was CD8+ T cells from PBMCs. The TCR was taken from a human donor with multiple sclerosis. The CDR3 nucleotides are TGTGCCAGCAGCGCGGGCCCTCCGGCAAGCTCCTACAATGAGCAGTTCTTC. It codes for CASSAGPPASSYNEQFF.